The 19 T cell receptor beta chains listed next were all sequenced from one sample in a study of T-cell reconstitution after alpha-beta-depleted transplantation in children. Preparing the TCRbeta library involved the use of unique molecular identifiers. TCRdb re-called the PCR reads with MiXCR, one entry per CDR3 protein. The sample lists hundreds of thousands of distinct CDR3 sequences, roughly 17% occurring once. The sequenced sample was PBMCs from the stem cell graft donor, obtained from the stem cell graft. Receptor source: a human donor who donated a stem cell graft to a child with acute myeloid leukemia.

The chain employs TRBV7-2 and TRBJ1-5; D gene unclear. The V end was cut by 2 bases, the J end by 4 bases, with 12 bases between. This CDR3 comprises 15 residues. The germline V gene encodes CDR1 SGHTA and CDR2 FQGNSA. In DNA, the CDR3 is TGTGCCAGCAGCTTAATGGGGTCCAGAAATCAGCCCCAGCATTTT. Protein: CASSLMGSRNQPQHF.

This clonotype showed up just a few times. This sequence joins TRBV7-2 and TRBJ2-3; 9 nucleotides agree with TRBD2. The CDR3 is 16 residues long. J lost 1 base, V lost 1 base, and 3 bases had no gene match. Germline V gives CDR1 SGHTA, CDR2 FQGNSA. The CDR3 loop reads CASSLVSGGRTDTQYF. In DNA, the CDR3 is TGTGCCAGCAGCTTAGTGAGCGGGGGGCGCACAGATACGCAGTATTTT.

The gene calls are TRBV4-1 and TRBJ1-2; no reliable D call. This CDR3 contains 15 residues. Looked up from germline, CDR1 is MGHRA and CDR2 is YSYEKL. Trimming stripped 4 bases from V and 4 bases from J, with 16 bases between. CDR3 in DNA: TGCGCCAGCAGCCCCCAAGATGCGTCCAGCTATGGCTACACCTTC. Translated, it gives CASSPQDASSYGYTF.

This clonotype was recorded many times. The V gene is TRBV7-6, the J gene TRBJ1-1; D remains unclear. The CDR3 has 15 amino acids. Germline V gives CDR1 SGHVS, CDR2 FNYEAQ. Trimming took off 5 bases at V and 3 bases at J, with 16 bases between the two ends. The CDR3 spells CASSTSPFSYTEAFF. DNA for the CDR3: TGTGCCAGCAGCACTAGTCCGTTTAGCTACACTGAAGCTTTCTTT.

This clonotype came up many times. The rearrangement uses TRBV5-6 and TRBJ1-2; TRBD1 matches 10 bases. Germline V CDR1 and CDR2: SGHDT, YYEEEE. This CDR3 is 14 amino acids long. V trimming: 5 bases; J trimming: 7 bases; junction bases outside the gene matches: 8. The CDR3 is CASSYRDRGGGYTF. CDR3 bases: TGTGCCAGCAGTTACCGGGACAGGGGAGGTGGCTACACCTTC.

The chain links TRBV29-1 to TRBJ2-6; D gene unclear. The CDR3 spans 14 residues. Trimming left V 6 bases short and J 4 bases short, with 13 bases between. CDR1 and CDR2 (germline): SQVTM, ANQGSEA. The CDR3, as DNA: TGCAGCGTCACCTGGGTTGGCGGGGCCAACGTCCTGACTTTC. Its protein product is CSVTWVGGANVLTF.

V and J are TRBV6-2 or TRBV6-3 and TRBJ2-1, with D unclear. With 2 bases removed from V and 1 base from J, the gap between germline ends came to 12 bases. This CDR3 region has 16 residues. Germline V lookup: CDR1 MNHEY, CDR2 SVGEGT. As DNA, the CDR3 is TGTGCCAGCAGTTACGGCTCCTTGGGGTCCTACAATGAGCAGTTCTTC. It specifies CASSYGSLGSYNEQFF.

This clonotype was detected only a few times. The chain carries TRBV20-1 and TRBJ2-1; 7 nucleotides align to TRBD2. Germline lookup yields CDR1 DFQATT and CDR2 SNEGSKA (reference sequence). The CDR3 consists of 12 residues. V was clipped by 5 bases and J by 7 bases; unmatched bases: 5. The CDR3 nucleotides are TGCAGTGCTGGGGGGGGGACGAATGAGCAGTTCTTC. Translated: CSAGGGTNEQFF.

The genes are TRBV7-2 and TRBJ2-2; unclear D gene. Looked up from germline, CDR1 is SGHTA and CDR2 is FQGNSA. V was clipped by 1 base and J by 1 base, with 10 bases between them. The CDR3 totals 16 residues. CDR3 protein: CASSLEGKGNTGELFF. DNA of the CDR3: TGTGCCAGCAGCTTAGAGGGCAAGGGGAACACCGGGGAGCTGTTTTTT.

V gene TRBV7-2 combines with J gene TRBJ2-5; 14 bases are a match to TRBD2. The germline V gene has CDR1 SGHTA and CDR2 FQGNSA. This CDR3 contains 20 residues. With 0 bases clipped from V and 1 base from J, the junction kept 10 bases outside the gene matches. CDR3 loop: CASSLALRGLAGGTQETQYF. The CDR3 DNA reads TGTGCCAGCAGCTTAGCCCTCCGAGGACTAGCGGGGGGCACCCAAGAGACCCAGTACTTC.

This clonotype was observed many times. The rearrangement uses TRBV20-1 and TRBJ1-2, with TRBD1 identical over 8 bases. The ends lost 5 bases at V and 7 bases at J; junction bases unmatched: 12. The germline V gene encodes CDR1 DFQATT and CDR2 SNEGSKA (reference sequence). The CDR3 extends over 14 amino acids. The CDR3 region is CSAGSGQEYGGYTF. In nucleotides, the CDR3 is TGCAGTGCTGGCTCGGGACAGGAGTATGGTGGCTACACCTTC.

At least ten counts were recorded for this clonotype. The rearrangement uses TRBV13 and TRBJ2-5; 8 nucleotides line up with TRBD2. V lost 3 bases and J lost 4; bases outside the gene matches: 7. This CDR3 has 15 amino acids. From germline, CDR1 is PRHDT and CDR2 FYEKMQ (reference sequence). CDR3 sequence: CASSFGTSLTETQYF. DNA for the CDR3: TGTGCCAGCAGCTTCGGGACTAGTTTAACAGAGACCCAGTACTTC. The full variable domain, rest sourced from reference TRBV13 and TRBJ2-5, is AAGVIQSPRHLIKEKRETATLKCYPIPRHDTVYWYQQGPGQDPQFLISFYEKMQSDKGSIPDRFSAQQFSDYHSELNMSSLELGDSALYFCASSFGTSLTETQYFGPGTRLLVL.

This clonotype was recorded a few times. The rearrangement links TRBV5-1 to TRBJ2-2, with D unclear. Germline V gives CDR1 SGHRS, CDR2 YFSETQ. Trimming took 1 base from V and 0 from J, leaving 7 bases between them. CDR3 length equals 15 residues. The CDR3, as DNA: TGCGCCAGCAGCTTGAATAACCCGAACACCGGGGAGCTGTTTTTT. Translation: CASSLNNPNTGELFF.

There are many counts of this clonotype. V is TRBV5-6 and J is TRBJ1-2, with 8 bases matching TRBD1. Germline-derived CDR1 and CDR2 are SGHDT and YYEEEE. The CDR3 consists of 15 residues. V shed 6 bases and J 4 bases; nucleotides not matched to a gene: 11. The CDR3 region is CASTLGQGDTYGYTF. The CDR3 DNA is TGTGCCAGCACCCTTGGACAGGGAGATACCTATGGCTACACCTTC.

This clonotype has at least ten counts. CDR3 amino acids: CSARLAGNHNEQFF. The CDR3 nucleotides read TGCAGTGCAAGACTAGCGGGGAATCACAATGAGCAGTTCTTC. This chain links TRBV20-1 with TRBJ2-1, with 11 positions matching TRBD2. Germline CDR1 reads DFQATT; CDR2 reads SNEGSKA (reference sequence). This CDR3 spans 14 amino acids. Trimming removed 6 bases from V and 5 bases from J; junction bases left unmatched: 6.

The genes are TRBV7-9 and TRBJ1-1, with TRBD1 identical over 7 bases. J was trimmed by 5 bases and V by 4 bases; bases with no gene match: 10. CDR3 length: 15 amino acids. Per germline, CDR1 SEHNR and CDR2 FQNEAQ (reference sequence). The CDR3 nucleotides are TGTGCCAGCAGCTCGACGACAGGGTCCCGTACTGAAGCTTTCTTT. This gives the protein CASSSTTGSRTEAFF.

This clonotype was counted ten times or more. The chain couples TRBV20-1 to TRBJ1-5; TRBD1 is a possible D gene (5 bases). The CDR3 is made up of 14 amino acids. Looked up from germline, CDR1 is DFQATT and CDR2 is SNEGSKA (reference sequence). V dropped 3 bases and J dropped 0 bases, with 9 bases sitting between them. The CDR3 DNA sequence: TGCAGTGCTAGTGGGGGGGGTAGCAATCAGCCCCAGCATTTT. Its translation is CSASGGGSNQPQHF.

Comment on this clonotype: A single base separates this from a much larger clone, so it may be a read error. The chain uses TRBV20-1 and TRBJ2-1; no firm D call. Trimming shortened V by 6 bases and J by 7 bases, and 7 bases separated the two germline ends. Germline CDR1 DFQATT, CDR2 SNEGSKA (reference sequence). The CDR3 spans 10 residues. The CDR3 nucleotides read TGCAGTGCCGTCCTTAATGAGCAGTTCTTC. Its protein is CSAVLNEQFF.

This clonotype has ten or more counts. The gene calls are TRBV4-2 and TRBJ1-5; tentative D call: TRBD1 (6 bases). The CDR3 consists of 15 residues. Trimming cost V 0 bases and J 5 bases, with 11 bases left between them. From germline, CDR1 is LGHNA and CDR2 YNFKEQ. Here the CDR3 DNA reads TGTGCCAGCAGCCAAGAACCAGGGGCGGATCAGCCCCAGCATTTT. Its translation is CASSQEPGADQPQHF.